This is a list of T cell receptor beta chains from one sample in a study of shared clonotypes between healthy human individuals. Here immunoSEQ multiplex PCR was the method, and the copy in TCRdb shows in-frame clones only, minus some. The sample consists of 600,000 to 750,000 clones, roughly 72% of them appearing once. Material: memory CD4+ T cells sorted from blood. These receptor sequences come from a woman aged 30 to 39 in good health. CDR3s include the opening cysteine and the closing phenylalanine or tryptophan. Fields, in order: D gene, V gene, clone size, J gene, CDR3 protein, CDR3 DNA. D genes are given only for firm matches. The size entry is marked missing in some rows and otherwise reads once, few, many or a size class.

d_gene: .
v_gene: TRBV5-1
abundance: .
j_gene: TRBJ2-7
CDR3aa: CASKKQGLNEQYF
CDR3nt: TGCGCCAGCAAAAAACAGGGTCTGAACGAGCAGTACTTC

d_gene: .
v_gene: TRBV6-1
abundance: .
j_gene: TRBJ1-2
CDR3aa: CASSEDGRPIYGYTF
CDR3nt: TGTGCCAGCAGTGAAGACGGCAGGCCTATCTATGGCTACACCTTC

d_gene: .
v_gene: TRBV6-5
abundance: .
j_gene: TRBJ2-7
CDR3aa: CASTRRDSSSYEQYF
CDR3nt: TGTGCCAGCACCCGCCGGGACTCGAGCTCCTACGAGCAGTACTTC

d_gene: .
v_gene: TRBV28
abundance: .
j_gene: TRBJ2-3
CDR3aa: CASSYGASDTQYF
CDR3nt: TGTGCCAGCAGTTACGGAGCTTCAGATACGCAGTATTTT

d_gene: TRBD1
v_gene: TRBV7-9
abundance: .
j_gene: TRBJ1-2
CDR3aa: CASSLGQGNYGYTF
CDR3nt: TGTGCCAGCAGCTTGGGACAGGGGAACTATGGCTACACCTTC

d_gene: TRBD2
v_gene: TRBV7-2
abundance: .
j_gene: TRBJ2-1
CDR3aa: CASSFSSGLAGYNEQFF
CDR3nt: TGTGCCAGCAGCTTTTCCTCAGGACTAGCGGGTTACAATGAGCAGTTCTTC

d_gene: .
v_gene: TRBV5-1
abundance: .
j_gene: TRBJ2-7
CDR3aa: CASSLAIASYEQYF
CDR3nt: TGCGCCAGCAGCTTGGCCATAGCCTCCTACGAGCAGTACTTC

d_gene: TRBD1
v_gene: TRBV28
abundance: .
j_gene: TRBJ1-2
CDR3aa: CASSRGQGGWGLGYTF
CDR3nt: TGTGCCAGCAGTAGGGGACAGGGAGGATGGGGACTCGGCTACACCTTC

d_gene: TRBD1
v_gene: TRBV11-2
abundance: .
j_gene: TRBJ2-7
CDR3aa: CASSSNPGQGTEQYF
CDR3nt: TGTGCCAGCAGCTCCAACCCGGGACAGGGGACCGAGCAGTACTTC

d_gene: .
v_gene: TRBV5-1
abundance: .
j_gene: TRBJ1-4
CDR3aa: CASSLASSRANEKLFF
CDR3nt: TGCGCCAGCAGCTTGGCCTCAAGTAGAGCTAATGAAAAACTGTTTTTT

d_gene: TRBD2
v_gene: TRBV2
abundance: .
j_gene: TRBJ2-3
CDR3aa: CASSERAGGPDTQYF
CDR3nt: TGTGCCAGCAGTGAGAGAGCGGGAGGCCCAGATACGCAGTATTTT

d_gene: .
v_gene: TRBV5-1
abundance: .
j_gene: TRBJ2-1
CDR3aa: CASSLSSGSYNEQFF
CDR3nt: TGCGCCAGCAGCTTGTCCAGCGGTTCCTACAATGAGCAGTTCTTC

d_gene: .
v_gene: TRBV11-2
abundance: .
j_gene: TRBJ2-5
CDR3aa: CASSRMEGARGMETQYF
CDR3nt: TGTGCCAGCAGCCGTATGGAGGGAGCCAGGGGGATGGAGACCCAGTACTTC

d_gene: TRBD2
v_gene: TRBV5-4
abundance: few
j_gene: TRBJ2-7
CDR3aa: CASSPRTSARSYEQYF
CDR3nt: TGTGCCAGCAGCCCCAGGACTAGCGCCCGCTCCTACGAGCAGTACTTC

d_gene: .
v_gene: TRBV28
abundance: .
j_gene: TRBJ1-5
CDR3aa: CASSFKGRQPQHF
CDR3nt: TGTGCCAGCAGTTTCAAGGGAAGGCAGCCCCAGCATTTT

d_gene: .
v_gene: TRBV18
abundance: .
j_gene: TRBJ2-5
CDR3aa: CASSRGQRETQYF
CDR3nt: TGTGCCAGCTCACGCGGCCAGCGGGAGACCCAGTACTTC

d_gene: .
v_gene: TRBV6-1
abundance: .
j_gene: TRBJ1-3
CDR3aa: CASSEGPLSGNTIYF
CDR3nt: TGTGCCAGCAGTGAGGGGCCACTCTCTGGAAACACCATATATTTT

d_gene: .
v_gene: TRBV28
abundance: .
j_gene: TRBJ2-2
CDR3aa: CASSGTWNTGELFF
CDR3nt: TGTGCCAGCAGTGGGACTTGGAACACCGGGGAGCTGTTTTTT

d_gene: TRBD2
v_gene: TRBV5-1
abundance: .
j_gene: TRBJ2-1
CDR3aa: CASSSGTSGTDEQFF
CDR3nt: TGCGCCAGCAGCTCCGGGACTAGCGGGACGGATGAGCAGTTCTTC

d_gene: TRBD2
v_gene: TRBV5-1
abundance: .
j_gene: TRBJ2-2
CDR3aa: CASSPRGASGTGELFF
CDR3nt: TGCGCCAGCAGCCCCCGGGGGGCTAGCGGGACCGGGGAGCTGTTTTTT

d_gene: .
v_gene: TRBV7-9
abundance: .
j_gene: TRBJ2-1
CDR3aa: CASSFDRTANEQFF
CDR3nt: TGTGCCAGCAGCTTCGACCGGACTGCTAATGAGCAGTTCTTC

d_gene: .
v_gene: TRBV30
abundance: .
j_gene: TRBJ2-5
CDR3aa: CAWRASGETQYF
CDR3nt: TGTGCCTGGAGGGCGTCTGGGGAGACCCAGTACTTC

d_gene: TRBD1
v_gene: TRBV6-5
abundance: .
j_gene: TRBJ1-3
CDR3aa: CASGQVSGNTIYF
CDR3nt: TGTGCCAGCGGACAGGTCTCTGGAAACACCATATATTTT

d_gene: .
v_gene: TRBV5-1
abundance: .
j_gene: TRBJ2-7
CDR3aa: CASSLAPAREYEQYF
CDR3nt: TGCGCCAGCAGCTTGGCCCCCGCCAGGGAGTACGAGCAGTACTTC

d_gene: .
v_gene: TRBV5-1
abundance: .
j_gene: TRBJ1-2
CDR3aa: CASSLDRETANYGYTF
CDR3nt: TGCGCCAGCAGCTTGGATAGGGAGACAGCTAACTATGGCTACACCTTC

d_gene: .
v_gene: TRBV5-5
abundance: .
j_gene: TRBJ1-2
CDR3aa: CASSLGQINGYTF
CDR3nt: TGTGCCAGCAGCTTAGGACAGATAAATGGCTACACCTTC

d_gene: .
v_gene: TRBV7-2
abundance: .
j_gene: TRBJ1-1
CDR3aa: CASSSAPNTEAFF
CDR3nt: TGTGCCAGCAGCTCAGCGCCGAACACTGAAGCTTTCTTT

d_gene: .
v_gene: TRBV27
abundance: .
j_gene: TRBJ2-5
CDR3aa: CASSNVGRETQYF
CDR3nt: TGTGCCAGCAGTAATGTAGGTCGTGAGACCCAGTACTTC

d_gene: TRBD2
v_gene: TRBV7-8
abundance: .
j_gene: TRBJ2-1
CDR3aa: CASTGRAISEQFF
CDR3nt: TGTGCCAGCACCGGGAGGGCCATATCTGAGCAGTTCTTC

d_gene: .
v_gene: TRBV4-2
abundance: .
j_gene: TRBJ2-4
CDR3aa: CASSPGHKDIQYF
CDR3nt: TGTGCCAGCAGCCCAGGACATAAGGACATTCAGTACTTC

d_gene: .
v_gene: TRBV7-8
abundance: .
j_gene: TRBJ1-5
CDR3aa: CASSPRRDSNQPQHF
CDR3nt: TGTGCCAGCAGCCCCCGCAGGGATAGCAATCAGCCCCAGCATTTT

d_gene: TRBD1
v_gene: TRBV19
abundance: .
j_gene: TRBJ2-5
CDR3aa: CASSRDRGVKETQYF
CDR3nt: TGTGCCAGTAGCAGGGACAGGGGGGTAAAAGAGACCCAGTACTTC

d_gene: .
v_gene: TRBV18
abundance: few
j_gene: TRBJ2-7
CDR3aa: CATSGSDYEQYF
CDR3nt: TGTGCCACAAGCGGGTCTGACTACGAGCAGTACTTC

d_gene: TRBD2
v_gene: TRBV7-8
abundance: .
j_gene: TRBJ2-7
CDR3aa: CASSVKRDSEQYF
CDR3nt: TGTGCCAGCAGCGTCAAGCGGGACTCTGAGCAGTACTTC

d_gene: .
v_gene: TRBV4-2
abundance: .
j_gene: TRBJ2-1
CDR3aa: CASSRTPIGEQFF
CDR3nt: TGTGCCAGCAGCCGAACGCCGATAGGGGAGCAGTTCTTC

d_gene: TRBD1
v_gene: TRBV27
abundance: .
j_gene: TRBJ2-5
CDR3aa: CASTGAGTGAIETQYF
CDR3nt: TGTGCCAGCACCGGTGCCGGGACAGGAGCGATTGAGACCCAGTACTTC

d_gene: TRBD1
v_gene: TRBV13
abundance: .
j_gene: TRBJ2-7
CDR3aa: CASSLGTGTGGPYEQYF
CDR3nt: TGTGCCAGCAGCTTAGGTACCGGGACAGGGGGTCCCTACGAGCAGTACTTC

d_gene: TRBD1
v_gene: TRBV11-3
abundance: .
j_gene: TRBJ2-2
CDR3aa: CASSEQGLTGELFF
CDR3nt: TGTGCCAGCAGCGAACAGGGGCTAACCGGGGAGCTGTTTTTT

d_gene: .
v_gene: TRBV19
abundance: .
j_gene: TRBJ1-5
CDR3aa: CASTRGSFSNQPQHF
CDR3nt: TGTGCCAGTACACGAGGGAGTTTCAGCAATCAGCCCCAGCATTTT

d_gene: .
v_gene: TRBV6-5
abundance: .
j_gene: TRBJ2-1
CDR3aa: CASERRGNNEQFF
CDR3nt: TGTGCCAGCGAAAGGAGGGGCAACAATGAGCAGTTCTTC

d_gene: TRBD1
v_gene: TRBV6-6
abundance: .
j_gene: TRBJ1-3
CDR3aa: CASSTGQGATGNTIYF
CDR3nt: TGTGCCAGCAGTACCGGACAGGGGGCCACTGGAAACACCATATATTTT